These 13 T cell receptor beta chains originate from one sample sequenced in a study of molecular identifiers for immune sequencing clone quantification. Via MiXCR, TCRdb re-called the PCR reads, giving one row per CDR3 protein. The table shows fewer than 350,000 distinct CDR3 sequences, with roughly a quarter occurring only once. The sample comprised naive CD8+ T cells from blood, with Jurkat cell RNA spiked in. Subset denoted: FACS-sorted CD8+CD4-CCR7+CD45RA+ naive T cells. Source of these receptors: a human donor in good health. Some libraries in this study had Jurkat cell RNA spiked in.

In this sample, this clonotype turned up a few times. The chain recombines TRBV6-2 or TRBV6-3 with TRBJ2-5; possible D gene TRBD1, 5 bases. The CDR3 contains 14 residues. The V end lost 2 bases, the J end lost 2 bases, and 9 bases lay between the germline ends. CDR1 is MNHEY and CDR2 is SVGEGT in the germline V gene. This CDR3 reads CASSYRGRQETQYF. CDR3 coding DNA: TGTGCCAGCAGTTACAGGGGCAGACAAGAGACCCAGTACTTC.

This clonotype was seen only a few times. The chain employs TRBV30 and TRBJ2-1; the match to TRBD2 covers 7 bases. The CDR3 loop spans 15 amino acids. Germline CDR1 is GTSNPN and CDR2 is SVGIG (reference sequence). Losses at the gene ends were 0 bases for V and 9 bases for J; bases not matched to a gene: 11. CDR3 in DNA: TGTGCCTGGAGTGTACTCAGGGACTATCCGCCTGAGCAGTTCTTC. Amino acids: CAWSVLRDYPPEQFF.

As regards this clonotype: A read error is possible here, since a much larger clone lies one base away. The CDR3 protein is CASSPLDRVYGYTF. The CDR3, as DNA: TGTGCCAGCAGCCCTCTTGACAGGGTCTATGGCTACACCTTC. The chain is built from TRBV28 and TRBJ1-2; 7 bases agree with TRBD1. V shed 6 bases and J 4 bases; nucleotides not matched to a gene: 8. CDR3 length: 14 residues. Germline CDR1 is MDHEN and CDR2 is SYDVKM.

The chain employs TRBV3-1 and TRBJ1-1, with D unresolved. Per the germline V gene, CDR1 is LGHDT and CDR2 is YNNKEL (reference sequence). Trimming cost V 0 bases and J 1 base, with 12 bases left between them. This CDR3 comprises 16 residues. DNA of the CDR3: TGTGCCAGCAGCCAAGACCAAGGACGTTCGAACACTGAAGCTTTCTTT. Its protein product is CASSQDQGRSNTEAFF.

This clonotype was counted ten times or more. The gene calls are TRBV7-2 and TRBJ2-3; D ambiguous. V was trimmed by 1 base and J by 5 bases, leaving 10 bases between them. Germline V gene lookup returns CDR1 SGHTA and CDR2 FQGNSA. The CDR3 has 14 residues. As DNA, the CDR3 is TGTGCCAGCAGCTTAGGGCTAGTCGGAGATACGCAGTATTTT. Its protein is CASSLGLVGDTQYF.

This clonotype was counted many times. The chain links TRBV20-1 to TRBJ2-7; 8 bases map to TRBD1. Per the germline V gene, CDR1 is DFQATT and CDR2 is SNEGSKA (reference sequence). The CDR3 spans 12 residues. With V trimmed by 6 bases and J by 4 bases, 5 bases remained unmatched. The CDR3, as DNA: TGCAGTGCCGAGCGACAGGGGTACGAGCAGTACTTC. Amino acid sequence: CSAERQGYEQYF.

This clonotype was seen more than once but under ten times. The V call is TRBV7-9, the J call TRBJ2-2, with no clear D. CDR1 is SEHNR and CDR2 is FQNEAQ in the germline V gene (reference sequence). The CDR3 extends over 12 amino acids. Trimming took 8 bases from V and 8 from J, leaving 12 bases between them. CDR3 sequence: CASALSSGELFF. Written as DNA, the CDR3 is TGTGCCAGCGCCCTCTCTTCGGGGGAGCTGTTTTTT.

In the case of this clonotype: Without the conserved terminal phenylalanine or tryptophan, this CDR3 likely stems from a read error. The gene calls are TRBV15 and TRBJ2-1; 7 bases match TRBD2. This CDR3 spans 15 amino acids. CDR1 is LNHNV, CDR2 YYDKDF, per germline (reference sequence). V lost 11 bases, J lost 0 bases, and 10 bases stayed unmatched. The CDR3 DNA is TGTGCCGCACAGAGCGGGACCAGCTCCTACAATGAGCAGTTCTAC. Its translation: CAAQSGTSSYNEQFY.

This clonotype has more than one count but fewer than ten. V is TRBV6-1 and J is TRBJ2-7; weak D call: TRBD1 (6 bases). Germline CDR1 MNHNS, CDR2 SASEGT. V was cut by 3 bases and J by 6 bases, with 9 bases left in between. CDR3 length: 12 residues. The CDR3 loop is CASSEGHLEQYF. As DNA, the CDR3 is TGTGCCAGCAGTGAGGGACACCTCGAGCAGTACTTC.

This clonotype was counted many times. The chain is built from TRBV4-1 and TRBJ2-3; the D is unclear. Germline assignment: CDR1 MGHRA and CDR2 YSYEKL. This CDR3 contains 11 residues. V was trimmed by 7 bases and J by 3 bases, leaving 5 bases between them. The chain's CDR3 is CASKGTDTQYF. The CDR3 region has the DNA TGCGCCAGCAAGGGTACAGATACGCAGTATTTT.

Of note for this clonotype: A read error is possible here, since a much larger clone lies one base away. The rearrangement uses TRBV7-9 and TRBJ2-3, with D tentatively TRBD2 (5 bases). The CDR3 loop spans 12 amino acids. The germline gives CDR1 SEHNR, CDR2 FQNEAQ (reference sequence). The CDR3 loop is CASIGSTDAQYF. In DNA form, the CDR3 reads TGTGCCAGCATTGGGAGCACAGATGCGCAGTATTTT.

The rearrangement links TRBV20-1 to TRBJ2-5, with 9 bases identical to TRBD2. Germline V gene lookup returns CDR1 DFQATT and CDR2 SNEGSKA (reference sequence). V was pared by 3 bases and J by 1 base, with 9 bases of the junction left unmatched. This CDR3 region has 16 residues. The CDR3 is CSASRGRGGFQETQYF. CDR3 in DNA: TGCAGTGCTAGTCGCGGGCGGGGGGGCTTCCAAGAGACCCAGTACTTC.

Worth noting for this clonotype: This may be a read error, as it is one base from a much larger clone. The chain carries TRBV7-6 and TRBJ2-7; D may match TRBD1 or TRBD2 (5 bases each). Between the trimmed V and J ends, which lost 5 bases and 10 bases, there was a span of 21 bases. The germline CDR1 and CDR2 sequences are SGHVS and FNYEAQ. CDR3 length equals 14 residues. CDR3 loop: CASSTGTLPTHQYF. In DNA, the CDR3 is TGTGCCAGCAGCACCGGGACCCTACCGACTCATCAGTACTTC.